One T cell receptor (beta chain) is described in this entry. This clone was counted only a few times. Its antigen is not yet known. No much larger clone exists at a distance of one base, and base qualities are not known. Lesional scalp punch biopsies and peripheral blood were collected from alopecia areata patients. PBMCs were isolated by density centrifugation and stained for CD3, CD4 and CD8, and CD4+ and CD8+ T cells were sorted on a FACSAria. The untreated alopecia areata patients were recruited through a multicenter biomarker study. In five patients from the biomarker study, blood CD8+ T cells were sorted further into NKG2D-low and NKG2D-high fractions. This entry comes from a study of CD8+ T cells in alopecia areata (dated by TCRdb to the late 2010s). Background on the whole study: High-throughput TCRbeta sequencing was used to examine T cell clonal expansion in alopecia areata in both the C3H/HeJ mouse model and human patients. In humans, TCRbeta sequencing was performed on scalp tissue and on sorted CD4+ and CD8+ peripheral blood T cells from healthy controls and from patients with patchy or totalis/universalis alopecia areata. Clonality in the scalp was compared among normal scalp (n=4), patchy alopecia areata scalp (n=8), and alopecia totalis/universalis scalp (n=8). RNA was extracted with the PAXgene miRNA kit for fixed scalp, the miRNeasy kit for PBMCs, and the RNeasy kit for mouse skin. Amplification of TCRbeta CDR3 regions was done by immunoSEQ multiplex PCR using 35 Vbeta forward primers and 13 Jbeta reverse primers.

The paper as a whole reports these results and caveats: Resident alphabeta T cells in normal human skin are also sequenced, complicating scalp TCR repertoire analysis, unlike mouse skin dominated by gammadelta T cells. TCR sequences shared between patients were less clear than in mice, possibly partly because of HLA diversity in the patient population. Lesional scalp, especially in alopecia totalis/universalis, showed higher clonality and more expanded CD8+ clones than normal scalp, suggesting antigenic drive.

The CDR3 contains 13 residues, cysteine and phenylalanine counted. Of the read, only the CDR3 DNA is kept; its 39 bases are in frame from base 1. According to the germline V gene, CDR1 reads SQVTM and CDR2 reads ANQGSEA. V is pruned by 4 bases and J by 0 bases, leaving 0 bases of the junction without a gene match. Libraries were made using the immunoSEQ multiplex PCR assay. RNA was extracted from all samples and reverse transcribed into cDNA as template for TCR sequencing. SuperScript III was used for first-strand cDNA synthesis, primed with a 2:1 mix of oligo-dT and random hexamers. A synthetic immune receptor repertoire was used to gauge amplification bias, and whatever bias remained was removed computationally. Per the source publication's procedure: Raw reads were preprocessed to remove errors, and CDR3 was defined by IMGT conventions from the conserved cysteine to phenylalanine. Clonality was computed by normalizing Shannon entropy by log2 of the number of productive unique TCRs and subtracting the result from 1. Scalp TCRbeta sequences were cross-referenced with sorted blood CD4 and CD8 repertoires so that the CD4 or CD8 identity of scalp clones could be inferred. TCRdb retrieved this table from immuneACCESS and kept in-frame rearrangements only. Not all clones are present; in checked studies, unresolved V genes account for under half, and no reason is known for the remainder. D and trimming were read from the DNA, whereas the V and J calls and clone size are those reported in that table. Counted in this sample were 100,000 to 150,000 clones; about 46% of them appeared once. The ten top clones hold over 9.5% of the sample.

The clonotype originates from a human donor with alopecia areata. This receptor chain uses TRBV29-1 and TRBJ2-1; 7 central bases correspond to TRBD2. The specimen sequenced was NKG2D-low CD8+ T cells sorted from blood. The sample's cell subset or site label, in plain terms: sorted CD8+ NKG2D-low blood T cells. The CDR3 loop reads CSVAGGSYNEQFF. The nucleotide sequence is TGCAGCGTTGCGGGGGGCTCCTACAATGAGCAGTTCTTC.